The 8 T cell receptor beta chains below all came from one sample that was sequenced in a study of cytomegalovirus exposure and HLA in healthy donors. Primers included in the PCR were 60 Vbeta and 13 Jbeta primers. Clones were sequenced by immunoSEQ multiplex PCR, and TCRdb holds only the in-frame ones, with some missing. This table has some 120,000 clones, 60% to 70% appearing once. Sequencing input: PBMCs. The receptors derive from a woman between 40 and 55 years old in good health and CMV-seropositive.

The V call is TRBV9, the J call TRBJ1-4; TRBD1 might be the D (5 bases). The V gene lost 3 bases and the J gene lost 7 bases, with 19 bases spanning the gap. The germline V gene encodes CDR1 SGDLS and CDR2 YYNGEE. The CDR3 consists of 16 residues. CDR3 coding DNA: TGTGCCAGCAGCGACCACCCATGGGCGGGGGGTGAAAAACTGTTTTTT. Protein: CASSDHPWAGGEKLFF.

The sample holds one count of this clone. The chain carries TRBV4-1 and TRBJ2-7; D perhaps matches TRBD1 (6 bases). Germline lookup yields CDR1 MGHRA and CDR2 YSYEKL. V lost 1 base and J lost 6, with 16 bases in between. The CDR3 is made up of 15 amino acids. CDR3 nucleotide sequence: TGCGCCAGCAGCCAAGTGGTGGGGGCCTTCCGCGAGCAGTACTTC. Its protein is CASSQVVGAFREQYF.

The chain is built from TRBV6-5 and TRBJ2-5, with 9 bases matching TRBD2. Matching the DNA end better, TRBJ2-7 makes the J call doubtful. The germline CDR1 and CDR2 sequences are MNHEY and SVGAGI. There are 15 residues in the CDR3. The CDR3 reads CASSSPGLAIYEQYF. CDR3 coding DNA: TGTGCCAGCAGTTCACCGGGACTAGCCATTTACGAGCAGTACTTC.

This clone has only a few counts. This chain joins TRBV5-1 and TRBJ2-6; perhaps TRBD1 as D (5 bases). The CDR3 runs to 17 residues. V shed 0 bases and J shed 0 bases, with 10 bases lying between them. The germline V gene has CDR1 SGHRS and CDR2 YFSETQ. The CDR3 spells CASSLEVGPSGANVLTF. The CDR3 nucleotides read TGCGCCAGCAGCTTGGAGGTGGGGCCCTCTGGGGCCAACGTCCTGACTTTC. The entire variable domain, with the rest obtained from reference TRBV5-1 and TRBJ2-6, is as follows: KAGVTQTPRYLIKTRGQQVTLSCSPISGHRSVSWYQQTPGQGLQFLFEYFSETQRNKGNFPGRFSGRQFSNSRSEMNVSTLELGDSALYLCASSLEVGPSGANVLTFGAGSRLTVL.

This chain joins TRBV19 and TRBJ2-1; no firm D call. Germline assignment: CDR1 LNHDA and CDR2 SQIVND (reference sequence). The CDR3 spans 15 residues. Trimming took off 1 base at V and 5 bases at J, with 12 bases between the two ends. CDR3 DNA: TGTGCCAGTAGTATAGGCGGCGTAAACAACAATGAGCAGTTCTTC. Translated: CASSIGGVNNNEQFF.

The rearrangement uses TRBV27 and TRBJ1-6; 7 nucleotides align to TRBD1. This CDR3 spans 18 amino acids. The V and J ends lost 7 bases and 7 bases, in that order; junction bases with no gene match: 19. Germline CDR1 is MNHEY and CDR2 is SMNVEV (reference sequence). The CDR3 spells CASTVRAGGLGANSPLHF. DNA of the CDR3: TGTGCCAGCACCGTAAGGGCAGGGGGGTTAGGGGCGAATTCACCCCTCCACTTT.

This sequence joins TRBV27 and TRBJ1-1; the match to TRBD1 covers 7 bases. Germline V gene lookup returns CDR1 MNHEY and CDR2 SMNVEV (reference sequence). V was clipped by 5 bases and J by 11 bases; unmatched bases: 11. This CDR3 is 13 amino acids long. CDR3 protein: CASSPLRGTGAFF. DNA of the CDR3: TGTGCCAGCAGTCCGCTCAGGGGGACCGGGGCTTTCTTT.

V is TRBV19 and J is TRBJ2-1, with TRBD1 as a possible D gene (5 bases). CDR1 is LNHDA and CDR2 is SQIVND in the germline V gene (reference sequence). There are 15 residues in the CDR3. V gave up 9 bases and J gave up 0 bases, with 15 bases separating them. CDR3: CASTLGAYSYNEQFF. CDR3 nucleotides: TGTGCCAGCACTCTAGGGGCTTACTCCTACAATGAGCAGTTCTTC.